The 29 T cell receptor beta chains below all came from one sample that was sequenced in a study of monozygotic twins with inflammatory bowel disease. TCRdb re-analyzed the 5' RACE reads; it lists each CDR3 protein once, without DNA. The listing contains more than 300,000 distinct CDR3 sequences. Sequenced: blood. The origin of the receptors is a human donor with ulcerative colitis or Crohn's disease, or a healthy co-twin of an affected twin (not recorded which).

The CDR3 loop reads CASSANSGETQYF. This chain connects TRBV12-3 or TRBV12-4 to TRBJ2-5; TCRdb names TRBD2, which stays unverified in the absence of DNA. CDR3 length: 13 amino acids.

This chain joins TRBV29-1 and TRBJ1-1; TCRdb returns TRBD1, unconfirmable since there is no DNA. Germline V gene lookup returns CDR1 SQVTM and CDR2 ANQGSEA. This CDR3 has 11 amino acids. Here the CDR3 reads CSVAIQDEAFF.

V gene TRBV29-1 combines with J gene TRBJ2-1. CDR1 is SQVTM, CDR2 ANQGSEA, per germline. The CDR3 runs 13 residues. The CDR3 reads CSVGGVSYNEQFF.

This chain's CDR3 is CSARGPLSTGELFF. The rearrangement joins TRBV29-1 to TRBJ2-2; checking the TCRdb D call of TRBD2 is not possible without DNA. This CDR3 region has 14 residues. Germline loops: CDR1 SQVTM, CDR2 ANQGSEA.

The chain recombines TRBV4-1 with TRBJ1-2; TCRdb picks TRBD1, but there is no DNA to check that call. CDR1 and CDR2 (germline): MGHRA, YSYEKL. This CDR3 contains 17 residues. The CDR3 protein is CASSQPRDHGWVYGYTF.

The V and J genes are TRBV27 and TRBJ2-3. The CDR3 runs to 14 residues. The germline gives CDR1 MNHEY, CDR2 SMNVEV (reference sequence). CDR3 sequence: CASSLQGYTDTQYF.

This chain uses TRBV20-1 with TRBJ2-5; the TCRdb D gene call, TRBD2, has no DNA to confirm it. Germline CDR1 is DFQATT and CDR2 is SNEGSKA (reference sequence). The CDR3 length is 15 residues. CDR3 residues: CSAGGLAVIPGAQYF.

CDR3: CASSEAPGGYGTDTQYF. The chain recombines TRBV2 with TRBJ2-3; TCRdb reports TRBD1, a call that lacks DNA to check it against. The V gene's germline CDR1 is SNHLY and CDR2 FYNNEI. This CDR3 spans 17 amino acids.

The chain couples TRBV4-1 to TRBJ1-5. The CDR3 loop spans 17 amino acids. Germline CDR1 is MGHRA and CDR2 is YSYEKL. The CDR3 region is CASSQDRNKDSNQPQHF.

V usage is TRBV25-1 and J usage is TRBJ2-1. CDR3 length equals 15 residues. Per the germline V gene, CDR1 is MGHDK and CDR2 is SYGVNS. The CDR3 here is CASSDTRGRLHEQFF.

This sequence joins TRBV18 and TRBJ2-7; TCRdb's assignment of TRBD2 cannot be checked, as there is no DNA. Germline CDR1 reads KGHSH; CDR2 reads LQKENI. The CDR3 totals 16 residues. The CDR3: CASSPSLQGSSYEQYF. Full variable domain (remainder filled in from reference TRBV18 and TRBJ2-7): NAGVMQNPRHLVRRRGQEARLRCSPMKGHSHVYWYRQLPEEGLKFMVYLQKENIIDESGMPKERFSAEFPKEGPSILRIQQVVRGDSAAYFCASSPSLQGSSYEQYFGPGTRLTVT.

V and J are TRBV5-4 and TRBJ2-7; TCRdb reports TRBD2, a call that lacks DNA to check it against. CDR3 length equals 14 residues. Germline lookup yields CDR1 SGHNT and CDR2 YYREEE (reference sequence). The CDR3 region is CASSPRESAYEQYF.

The chain combines TRBV20-1 with TRBJ2-7; without DNA, the TCRdb call of TRBD2 cannot be checked. The CDR3 spans 11 residues. Germline V gene lookup returns CDR1 DFQATT and CDR2 SNEGSKA (reference sequence). The CDR3 loop reads CSGRTNYEQYF.

The V gene is TRBV11-2, the J gene TRBJ2-1. Germline loops: CDR1 SGHAT, CDR2 FQNNGV. The CDR3 loop spans 15 amino acids. CDR3 protein: CASSFSNSMSNEQFF.

V gene TRBV6-1 combines with J gene TRBJ1-1. Germline values: CDR1 MNHNS, CDR2 SASEGT. The CDR3 covers 15 residues. Here the CDR3 reads CASSEGVVMNTEAFF.

CDR3 sequence: CASSLSPQETQYF. The chain combines TRBV7-2 with TRBJ2-5. The germline V gene has CDR1 SGHTA and CDR2 FQGNSA. The CDR3 totals 13 residues.

The J gene is TRBJ1-1, the V gene TRBV19; TCRdb lists TRBD1, though no DNA is available to test this call. The CDR3 has 13 amino acids. Germline V CDR1 and CDR2: LNHDA, SQIVND (reference sequence). CDR3 protein: CASSRGRITEAFF.

This chain uses TRBV6-1 with TRBJ1-2; TCRdb picks TRBD1, but there is no DNA to check that call. The V gene's germline CDR1 is MNHNS and CDR2 SASEGT. The CDR3 has 14 amino acids. CDR3 sequence: CASSMTGVDYGYTF.

The V call is TRBV6-1, the J call TRBJ1-5; TCRdb lists TRBD1, though no DNA is available to test this call. The CDR3 spans 14 residues. Germline V gene lookup returns CDR1 MNHNS and CDR2 SASEGT. The CDR3: CASRGTGSSQPQHF.

The chain carries TRBV5-1 and TRBJ2-3; TCRdb proposes TRBD1, but this gene call is untestable without DNA. Germline assignment: CDR1 SGHRS and CDR2 YFSETQ. This CDR3 region has 15 residues. This chain's CDR3 is CASRLTGTSGDTQYF. The full variable domain, in which reference TRBV5-1 and TRBJ2-3 provide the parts outside the CDR3, is KAGVTQTPRYLIKTRGQQVTLSCSPISGHRSVSWYQQTPGQGLQFLFEYFSETQRNKGNFPGRFSGRQFSNSRSEMNVSTLELGDSALYLCASRLTGTSGDTQYFGPGTRLTVL.

The CDR3 loop is CASRPLEELAWQFF. The rearrangement joins TRBV2 to TRBJ2-1; TCRdb's D call, TRBD2, is unchecked because there is no DNA. The length of the CDR3 is 14 residues. Germline lookup yields CDR1 SNHLY and CDR2 FYNNEI.

This chain joins TRBV11-3 and TRBJ2-7; the D call from TCRdb, TRBD1, cannot be confirmed without DNA. The CDR3 covers 14 residues. Germline CDR1 and CDR2: SGHNT and YENEEA. The CDR3 loop is CASSPGTGNYEQYF.

V is TRBV29-1 and J is TRBJ2-2; TCRdb lists TRBD2, though no DNA is available to test this call. In germline, CDR1 is SQVTM, CDR2 ANQGSEA. There are 16 residues in the CDR3. CDR3 sequence reads: CSVEAPGTRGTGELFF.

The chain combines TRBV4-1 with TRBJ2-5; the TCRdb call, TRBD2, lacks DNA for checking. Looked up from germline, CDR1 is MGHRA and CDR2 is YSYEKL. CDR3 length: 15 amino acids. The CDR3 reads CASSRGGPIFSTQYF.

The V gene is TRBV20-1, the J gene TRBJ2-3; the D gene TCRdb calls, TRBD1, cannot be checked with no DNA. The CDR3 runs to 15 residues. In germline, CDR1 is DFQATT, CDR2 SNEGSKA (reference sequence). CDR3 loop: CSARDTSAHTDTQYF.

CDR3 protein: CASSLVGGTDTQYF. The J gene is TRBJ2-3, the V gene TRBV12-3 or TRBV12-4. The CDR3 is 14 residues long.

The genes are TRBV19 and TRBJ1-1. The CDR3 covers 15 residues. In germline, CDR1 is LNHDA, CDR2 SQIVND (reference sequence). The CDR3 is CASNTGTWGGQVAFF. The full variable domain, rest sourced from reference TRBV19 and TRBJ1-1, is DGGITQSPKYLFRKEGQNVTLSCEQNLNHDAMYWYRQDPGQGLRLIYYSQIVNDFQKGDIAEGYSVSREKKESFPLTVTSAQKNPTAFYLCASNTGTWGGQVAFFGQGTRLTVV.

The genes are TRBV7-9 and TRBJ2-1; TCRdb proposes TRBD2, but this gene call is untestable without DNA. The germline V gene has CDR1 SEHNR and CDR2 FQNEAQ (reference sequence). The CDR3 spans 15 residues. The CDR3 spells CASSSLAGGPREQFF.

The chain links TRBV12-3 or TRBV12-4 to TRBJ2-7; TCRdb's D gene call, TRBD1, goes unchecked for lack of DNA. This CDR3 contains 14 residues. The CDR3 is CASRDQGGRGEQYF.